Listed below are T cell receptor beta chains from one sample, sequenced in a study of cytomegalovirus exposure and HLA in healthy donors. TCRdb keeps only in-frame clones here, not all; method: immunoSEQ multiplex PCR. The table has around 150,000 clones, about 86% seen once. The sample taken for sequencing was PBMCs. These receptors were collected from a woman aged 30 to 39 in good health and CMV-seronegative. Each CDR3 is given with its conserved first and last residue. The order of the fields is CDR3 DNA, CDR3 protein, J gene, clone size, D gene, V gene. A D gene is named only where the DNA matches it firmly. Clone size appears in some rows only: once, few, many, or a class for an expanded clone.

CDR3nt: TGTGCCAGCAGTACGACAGGGGTCTTTAATTTCTTT
CDR3aa: CASSTTGVFNFF
j_gene: TRBJ1-1
abundance: NA
d_gene: TRBD1
v_gene: TRBV28

CDR3nt: TGCGCCAGCAGCCAAGCTCGGGGGATACCCCTCCGGTGGCCCGGGGAGCTGTTTTTT
CDR3aa: CASSQARGIPLRWPGELFF
j_gene: TRBJ2-2
abundance: NA
d_gene: NA
v_gene: TRBV4-1

CDR3nt: TGTGCCAGCAGCTTCGGACAGTTAGAGCAGTACTTC
CDR3aa: CASSFGQLEQYF
j_gene: TRBJ2-5
abundance: NA
d_gene: NA
v_gene: TRBV5-6

CDR3nt: TGTGCCAGCAGTGAGGGGACTAGCGGGTCCTACGAGCAGTACTTC
CDR3aa: CASSEGTSGSYEQYF
j_gene: TRBJ2-7
abundance: NA
d_gene: TRBD2
v_gene: TRBV2

CDR3nt: TGTGCCAGCAGTTTCCGAGGGGGCCTAAACACAGATACGCAGTATTTT
CDR3aa: CASSFRGGLNTDTQYF
j_gene: TRBJ2-3
abundance: NA
d_gene: TRBD1
v_gene: TRBV28

CDR3nt: TGTGCCAGCAGTGAAGACACGACAGTTAGCAATCAGCCCCAGCATTTT
CDR3aa: CASSEDTTVSNQPQHF
j_gene: TRBJ1-5
abundance: NA
d_gene: NA
v_gene: TRBV2

CDR3nt: TGTGCCAGCAGTTTATTTATTGTGAAGACTACGAGCTACGAGCAGTACTTC
CDR3aa: CASSLFIVKTTSYEQYF
j_gene: TRBJ2-7
abundance: NA
d_gene: NA
v_gene: TRBV28

CDR3nt: TGTGCCAGTAGTATCGGGGTTCGTGAGCAGTTCTTC
CDR3aa: CASSIGVREQFF
j_gene: TRBJ2-1
abundance: NA
d_gene: NA
v_gene: TRBV19

CDR3nt: TGTGCCAGCAGCATCGACAGCCTCTATGGCTACACCTTC
CDR3aa: CASSIDSLYGYTF
j_gene: TRBJ1-2
abundance: NA
d_gene: NA
v_gene: TRBV7-2

CDR3nt: TGCGCCAGCAGCTGGACTAGCGGGAGGCCCAGGGGGGCAGATACGCAGTATTTT
CDR3aa: CASSWTSGRPRGADTQYF
j_gene: TRBJ2-3
abundance: NA
d_gene: TRBD2
v_gene: TRBV5-1

CDR3nt: TGTGCCAGCAGCAAAGAATCGGGGATGGACAGGAGCTCTGGAAACACCATATATTTT
CDR3aa: CASSKESGMDRSSGNTIYF
j_gene: TRBJ1-3
abundance: NA
d_gene: NA
v_gene: TRBV21-1

CDR3nt: TGTGCCAGCAGCTTAGCGGTCAGGTCCCAGCCCCAGCATTTT
CDR3aa: CASSLAVRSQPQHF
j_gene: TRBJ1-5
abundance: NA
d_gene: NA
v_gene: TRBV7-8

CDR3nt: TGTTCCAGCAGCTTACAAACAGACTATGGCTACACCTTC
CDR3aa: CSSSLQTDYGYTF
j_gene: TRBJ1-2
abundance: NA
d_gene: NA
v_gene: TRBV7-9

CDR3nt: TGTGCCAGCAGTGAGCGGGAGAGTATCTACAATGAGCAGTTCTTC
CDR3aa: CASSERESIYNEQFF
j_gene: TRBJ2-1
abundance: NA
d_gene: TRBD2
v_gene: TRBV28

CDR3nt: TGTGCCAGCAGGGCCCAGGGGGGTCACGACTCTGGCTACACCTTC
CDR3aa: CASRAQGGHDSGYTF
j_gene: TRBJ1-2
abundance: NA
d_gene: TRBD1
v_gene: TRBV6-6

CDR3nt: TGTGCCAGCAGTTACTATAGCGGGATCGGCGCAGATACGCAGTATTTT
CDR3aa: CASSYYSGIGADTQYF
j_gene: TRBJ2-3
abundance: NA
d_gene: TRBD2
v_gene: TRBV6-5

CDR3nt: TGTGCCAGCAGTCCCCAGCAGGGGGCCAATCAGCCCCAGCATTTT
CDR3aa: CASSPQQGANQPQHF
j_gene: TRBJ1-5
abundance: NA
d_gene: TRBD1
v_gene: TRBV6-5

CDR3nt: TGTGCCAGCAGTGAACAGGGGCCTAGGCCCGGGGAGCTGTTTTTT
CDR3aa: CASSEQGPRPGELFF
j_gene: TRBJ2-2
abundance: NA
d_gene: NA
v_gene: TRBV2

CDR3nt: TGTGCCAGTAGTATAGGGACAGGGTTCTACGAGCAGTACTTC
CDR3aa: CASSIGTGFYEQYF
j_gene: TRBJ2-7
abundance: NA
d_gene: TRBD1
v_gene: TRBV19

CDR3nt: TGTGCCAGTACGGGGAGAGATTCACCCCTCCACTTT
CDR3aa: CASTGRDSPLHF
j_gene: TRBJ1-6
abundance: NA
d_gene: NA
v_gene: TRBV19

CDR3nt: TGTGCCAGCAGGCCGGACAGGGGACGCTACAATGAGCAGTTCTTC
CDR3aa: CASRPDRGRYNEQFF
j_gene: TRBJ2-1
abundance: NA
d_gene: TRBD1
v_gene: TRBV2

CDR3nt: TGTGCCAGCAGTTTATACGGGGCGGGGGGGTACAATGAGCAGTTCTTC
CDR3aa: CASSLYGAGGYNEQFF
j_gene: TRBJ2-1
abundance: NA
d_gene: TRBD2
v_gene: TRBV27

CDR3nt: TGTGCCAGCAGACGGTCTAATTCACCCCTCCACTTT
CDR3aa: CASRRSNSPLHF
j_gene: TRBJ1-6
abundance: NA
d_gene: NA
v_gene: TRBV6-1

CDR3nt: TGTGCCAGCAGGGGGGACAGAATATATGGCTACACCTTC
CDR3aa: CASRGDRIYGYTF
j_gene: TRBJ1-2
abundance: NA
d_gene: TRBD1
v_gene: TRBV6-5

CDR3nt: TGTGCCAGCAGTGGAGGACAATCCCTAACAAGCAATCAGCCCCAGCATTTT
CDR3aa: CASSGGQSLTSNQPQHF
j_gene: TRBJ1-5
abundance: NA
d_gene: NA
v_gene: TRBV6-1

CDR3nt: TGTGCCAGCAGCTTAGTACTAGCGGGAGGAGGGGAGACCCAGTACTTC
CDR3aa: CASSLVLAGGGETQYF
j_gene: TRBJ2-5
abundance: once
d_gene: TRBD2
v_gene: TRBV7-2

CDR3nt: TGTGCCAGCAGGACCGGGACAGGGACTTCACCCCTCCACTTT
CDR3aa: CASRTGTGTSPLHF
j_gene: TRBJ1-6
abundance: NA
d_gene: TRBD1
v_gene: TRBV6-6

CDR3nt: TGTGCCTGTCCGGGGTGCTCCTACAATGAGCAGTTCTTC
CDR3aa: CACPGCSYNEQFF
j_gene: TRBJ2-1
abundance: few
d_gene: NA
v_gene: TRBV6-5

CDR3nt: TGTGCCAGCAGTGAAGCGGGACAGGGAGGGGATGAGCAGTTCTTC
CDR3aa: CASSEAGQGGDEQFF
j_gene: TRBJ2-1
abundance: NA
d_gene: TRBD1
v_gene: TRBV6-1

CDR3nt: TGTGCCAGCAGTCCTTTAGGGACAGGGAGCTCCTACGAGCAGTACTTC
CDR3aa: CASSPLGTGSSYEQYF
j_gene: TRBJ2-7
abundance: NA
d_gene: TRBD1
v_gene: TRBV28

CDR3nt: TGTGCCATCAGTGAGGGGCGGGTCCCAGATACGCAGTATTTT
CDR3aa: CAISEGRVPDTQYF
j_gene: TRBJ2-3
abundance: NA
d_gene: NA
v_gene: TRBV10-3

CDR3nt: TGTGCCAGCAGCGGGACAGGGGCCTACGAGCAGTACTTC
CDR3aa: CASSGTGAYEQYF
j_gene: TRBJ2-7
abundance: NA
d_gene: TRBD1
v_gene: TRBV7-2

CDR3nt: TGTGCCAGCAGGCTCGGGACTCAAACCTACTATGGCTACACCTTC
CDR3aa: CASRLGTQTYYGYTF
j_gene: TRBJ1-2
abundance: NA
d_gene: NA
v_gene: TRBV6-5

CDR3nt: TGTGCCAGCACCCTTGGCCCGGACAGCACCTACGAGCAGTACTTC
CDR3aa: CASTLGPDSTYEQYF
j_gene: TRBJ2-7
abundance: NA
d_gene: NA
v_gene: TRBV7-2

CDR3nt: TGCGCCAGCAGCACCGACAGGGTGTCCACTGAAGCTTTCTTT
CDR3aa: CASSTDRVSTEAFF
j_gene: TRBJ1-1
abundance: NA
d_gene: TRBD1
v_gene: TRBV5-1

CDR3nt: TGTGCCAGCTCACCAGGCCCCCAGGATCAGCCCCAGCATTTT
CDR3aa: CASSPGPQDQPQHF
j_gene: TRBJ1-5
abundance: NA
d_gene: NA
v_gene: TRBV18

CDR3nt: TGTGCCAGCAGTTTATCTCTCATCCAGGGGGCCCTAAATTTGAACACTGAAGCTTTCTTT
CDR3aa: CASSLSLIQGALNLNTEAFF
j_gene: TRBJ1-1
abundance: NA
d_gene: TRBD1
v_gene: TRBV28

CDR3nt: TGTGCCAGTAGGGCGGGGAGGAGCAATCAGCCCCAGCATTTT
CDR3aa: CASRAGRSNQPQHF
j_gene: TRBJ1-5
abundance: NA
d_gene: NA
v_gene: TRBV19

CDR3nt: TGTGCCAGCAGATCGGGTACAGGAGACACCGGGGAGCTGTTTTTT
CDR3aa: CASRSGTGDTGELFF
j_gene: TRBJ2-2
abundance: few
d_gene: NA
v_gene: TRBV28

CDR3nt: TGTGCCAGCAGCTTCACAGGGTTAAAGACTGAAGCTTTCTTT
CDR3aa: CASSFTGLKTEAFF
j_gene: TRBJ1-1
abundance: NA
d_gene: NA
v_gene: TRBV7-2

CDR3nt: TGTGCCATCAGCCTTCCGAGCTCCTACGAGCAGTACTTC
CDR3aa: CAISLPSSYEQYF
j_gene: TRBJ2-7
abundance: NA
d_gene: NA
v_gene: TRBV10-3

CDR3nt: TGTGCCATCAGTGGGGGGAAGCCGGGACTAGCGGAATACGAGCAGTACTTC
CDR3aa: CAISGGKPGLAEYEQYF
j_gene: TRBJ2-7
abundance: NA
d_gene: TRBD2
v_gene: TRBV10-3

CDR3nt: TGTGCCAGCAGCGACGGGACTAGCGGGGTCAGCTCCTACGAGCAGTACTTC
CDR3aa: CASSDGTSGVSSYEQYF
j_gene: TRBJ2-7
abundance: NA
d_gene: TRBD2
v_gene: TRBV5-4

CDR3nt: TGTGCCAGCACCCTAGGGACTAGCGGCACAGATACGCAGTATTTT
CDR3aa: CASTLGTSGTDTQYF
j_gene: TRBJ2-3
abundance: NA
d_gene: TRBD2
v_gene: TRBV5-4

CDR3nt: TGCGCCAGCAGCCAACCGCTAGCGGGGCTTACAAAAAGCACAGATACGCAGTATTTT
CDR3aa: CASSQPLAGLTKSTDTQYF
j_gene: TRBJ2-3
abundance: NA
d_gene: TRBD2
v_gene: TRBV4-1

CDR3nt: TGTGCCACCGGGGGGAACACTGAAGCTTTCTTT
CDR3aa: CATGGNTEAFF
j_gene: TRBJ1-1
abundance: NA
d_gene: NA
v_gene: TRBV11-1

CDR3nt: TGTGCCAGTAGTCCCCGCGACGGAGGGATTAATGGCTACACCTTC
CDR3aa: CASSPRDGGINGYTF
j_gene: TRBJ1-2
abundance: NA
d_gene: NA
v_gene: TRBV19

CDR3nt: TGTGCCAGCAGTCTCGGGACACTGAACACCGGGGAGCTGTTTTTT
CDR3aa: CASSLGTLNTGELFF
j_gene: TRBJ2-2
abundance: NA
d_gene: NA
v_gene: TRBV7-3

CDR3nt: TGTGCCAGCAGTTTAGCGACCGGGACTAGCGCAGATACGCAGTATTTT
CDR3aa: CASSLATGTSADTQYF
j_gene: TRBJ2-3
abundance: NA
d_gene: TRBD2
v_gene: TRBV28

CDR3nt: TGTGCCAGCAGTTTATGGGGGACTAGCGGCCCTCGGGGGGCCCAGTACTTC
CDR3aa: CASSLWGTSGPRGAQYF
j_gene: TRBJ2-5
abundance: NA
d_gene: TRBD2
v_gene: TRBV28

CDR3nt: TGCGCCAGCAGCCAAGATCCAGGGCTCGGAAACACCATATATTTT
CDR3aa: CASSQDPGLGNTIYF
j_gene: TRBJ1-3
abundance: NA
d_gene: NA
v_gene: TRBV4-3

CDR3nt: TGTGCCAGCAGCGAGGACAGGGACCACGAGCAGTACTTC
CDR3aa: CASSEDRDHEQYF
j_gene: TRBJ2-7
abundance: NA
d_gene: TRBD1
v_gene: TRBV9

CDR3nt: TGTGCCAGCACCATGGGAGGGGGGTCAGATACGCAGTATTTT
CDR3aa: CASTMGGGSDTQYF
j_gene: TRBJ2-3
abundance: NA
d_gene: NA
v_gene: TRBV28

CDR3nt: TGTGCCAGCAGTACCGGGACAGGGGGTAGCGGGGAAAAACTGTTTTTT
CDR3aa: CASSTGTGGSGEKLFF
j_gene: TRBJ1-4
abundance: NA
d_gene: TRBD1
v_gene: TRBV2

CDR3nt: TGTGCCAGCAGCGTAGTAGGGAGCCCAGATACGCAGTATTTT
CDR3aa: CASSVVGSPDTQYF
j_gene: TRBJ2-3
abundance: NA
d_gene: NA
v_gene: TRBV9

CDR3nt: TGTGCCAGTAGTATTTTCTGGGGCAAAACCTACGAGCAGTACTTC
CDR3aa: CASSIFWGKTYEQYF
j_gene: TRBJ2-7
abundance: NA
d_gene: NA
v_gene: TRBV19

CDR3nt: TGTGCCAGCAGACCCGAAACGGAGTTTTATGGCTACACCTTC
CDR3aa: CASRPETEFYGYTF
j_gene: TRBJ1-2
abundance: NA
d_gene: NA
v_gene: TRBV6-5

CDR3nt: TGTGCCAGCAGCTTTAGCGGGAGAGGAATCAATGAGCAGTTCTTC
CDR3aa: CASSFSGRGINEQFF
j_gene: TRBJ2-1
abundance: few
d_gene: TRBD2
v_gene: TRBV7-3